The text below deals with one TCR beta chain. The trim removed 0 bases at V and 0 bases at J, leaving 2 bases unmatched. This CDR3 has 15 residues. Germline CDR1 is MNHEY and CDR2 is SVGAGI. Profiling relied on immunoSEQ multiplex PCR, and the TCRdb table lists in-frame clones only, not all of them. Here the sample spans some 85,000 clones, roughly 95% being singletons. These data come from a study of T cell changes during pregnancy in multiple sclerosis. The sequencing used peripheral blood, collected in the second trimester of pregnancy. This receptor was taken from a female donor in good health, enrolled as a control in a pregnancy study. The chain joins TRBV6-5 to TRBJ2-7; 7 bases are a match to TRBD1. CDR3: CASSYSGDSSYEQYF. The DNA for the CDR3 is TGTGCCAGCAGTTACTCGGGGGACAGCTCCTACGAGCAGTACTTC.